This T cell receptor (beta chain) comes out of a study of beta chain features in type 1 diabetes. The whole isolated RNA underwent reverse transcription, so sequencing captured expressed TCRB transcripts. TCRdb's table, derived via immunoSEQ multiplex PCR, lists solely in-frame clones and lacks some. Of 330,000 or so clones in the sample, 10% to 15% were seen once. In germline, CDR1 is ENHRY, CDR2 SYGVKD. With 6 bases clipped from V and 2 bases from J, the junction kept 4 bases outside the gene matches. The CDR3 consists of 14 residues. About this clone itself: Its cognate antigen is unknown.

General study results and limits: There was a moderate but significant shortening of TCRB CDR3s in all four CD4+ subsets of Type 1 diabetes patients.

This chain uses TRBV10-3 with TRBJ2-7; 10 bases are a match to TRBD1. The sequence came from a young woman with type 1 diabetes. Sequences were obtained from naive CD4+ T cells from blood. CDR3: CAISPGTGAYEQYF. In nucleotides, the CDR3 is TGTGCCATCAGCCCCGGGACAGGGGCCTACGAGCAGTACTTC.